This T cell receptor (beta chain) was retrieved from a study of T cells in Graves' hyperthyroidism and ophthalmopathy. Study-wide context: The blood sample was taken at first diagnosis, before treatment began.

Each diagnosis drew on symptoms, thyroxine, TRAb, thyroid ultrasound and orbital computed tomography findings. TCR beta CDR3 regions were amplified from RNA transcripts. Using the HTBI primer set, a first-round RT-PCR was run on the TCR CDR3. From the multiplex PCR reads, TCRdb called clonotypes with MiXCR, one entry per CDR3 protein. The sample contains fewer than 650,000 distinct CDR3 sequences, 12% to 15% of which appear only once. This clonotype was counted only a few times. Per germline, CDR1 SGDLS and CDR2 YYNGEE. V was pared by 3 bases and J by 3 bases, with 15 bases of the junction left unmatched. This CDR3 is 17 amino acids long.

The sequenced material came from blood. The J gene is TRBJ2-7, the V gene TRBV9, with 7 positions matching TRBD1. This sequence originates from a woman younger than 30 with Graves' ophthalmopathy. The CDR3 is CASSAEEARTGLYEQYF. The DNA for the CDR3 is TGTGCCAGCAGCGCAGAAGAGGCACGGACAGGACTCTACGAGCAGTACTTC. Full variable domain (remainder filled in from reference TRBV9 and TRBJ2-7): DSGVTQTPKHLITATGQRVTLRCSPRSGDLSVYWYQQSLDQGLQFLIQYYNGEERAKGNILERFSAQQFPDLHSELNLSSLELGDSALYFCASSAEEARTGLYEQYFGPGTRLTVT.